Listed below are T cell receptor beta chains from one sample, sequenced in a study of cytomegalovirus exposure and HLA in healthy donors. Repertoires were generated with immunoSEQ multiplex PCR, while TCRdb's copy carries only in-frame clones and drops some. Of 150,000 or so clones detected, roughly 70% appear once; the ten largest clones hold roughly 6.6%. The sequenced sample consisted of PBMCs. These receptors were taken from a man aged 25 to 45 in good health and CMV-seronegative. The CDR3 runs from the conserved cysteine through the conserved F or W. The D gene is left open where the match is weak. Part of the rows lack a size; the others show once, few, many or a class for expanded clones.

size	J	V	D	DNA	CDR3
NA	TRBJ1-3	TRBV21-1	NA	TGTGCCAGCAGCAAAGCTTTAACCGAGGGGACAGACGGAAACACCATATATTTT	CASSKALTEGTDGNTIYF
NA	TRBJ2-3	TRBV11-2	NA	TGTGCCAGCAGCTTACGTTCGGCAGATACGCAGTATTTT	CASSLRSADTQYF
NA	TRBJ2-1	TRBV27	NA	TGTGCCAGCAGTTTTTCTTTAAATGAGCAGTTCTTC	CASSFSLNEQFF
medium-sized	TRBJ2-2	TRBV27	NA	TGTGCCAGCAGTTCCCGGGGGTTCGGCACCGGGGAGCTGTTTTTT	CASSSRGFGTGELFF
NA	TRBJ1-4	TRBV7-9	NA	TGTGCCAGCAGCTCTACAACAGGTGCAACTAATGAAAAACTGTTTTTT	CASSSTTGATNEKLFF
NA	TRBJ1-1	TRBV30	NA	TGTGCCTGGAGTACCGACAGTTTGAGGACTGAAGCTTTCTTT	CAWSTDSLRTEAFF
NA	TRBJ2-1	TRBV18	NA	TGTGCCAGCTCAGAAGTTACAGACAATGAGCAGTTCTTC	CASSEVTDNEQFF
once	TRBJ2-2	TRBV5-1	NA	TGCGCCAGCAGCTTGGCCGTGGGGGCGGACACCGGGGAGCTGTTTTTT	CASSLAVGADTGELFF
few	TRBJ1-5	TRBV11-2	NA	TGTGCCAGCAGCTTAGATCGGGGAAAGCCCCAGCATTTT	CASSLDRGKPQHF
NA	TRBJ1-5	TRBV6-6	TRBD1	TGTGCCAGCAGTCCCGACAGGGCCCAGCCCCAGCATTTT	CASSPDRAQPQHF
NA	TRBJ2-7	TRBV6-5	TRBD2	TGTGCCAGCAGTTGGCGGGAGAGCTCCTACGAGCAGTACTTC	CASSWRESSYEQYF
NA	TRBJ1-5	TRBV5-4	TRBD1	TGTGCCAGCAGCCCCCTAGGGACAGGGAATCAGCCCCAGCATTTT	CASSPLGTGNQPQHF
NA	TRBJ2-3	TRBV5-1	NA	TGCGCCAGCAGCTGGCGGGGAACTAGCACAGATACGCAGTATTTT	CASSWRGTSTDTQYF
once	TRBJ1-2	TRBV18	NA	TGTGCCAGCTCACCTCAGGGAAACTATGGCTACACCTTC	CASSPQGNYGYTF
NA	TRBJ2-1	TRBV2	TRBD2	TGTGCCAGCAGTGAAAAGCGGGGTTCCTACAATGAGCAGTTCTTC	CASSEKRGSYNEQFF
few	TRBJ2-7	TRBV28	TRBD1	TGTGCCAGCAGTTTAGCAGGGGGCCCCTACGAGCAGTACTTC	CASSLAGGPYEQYF
NA	TRBJ2-3	TRBV27	TRBD1	TGTGCCAGCAGTAGTGAGGGGGCAGGGGATACGCAGTATTTT	CASSSEGAGDTQYF
NA	TRBJ2-1	TRBV5-1	TRBD2	TGCGCCAGCAAAAGGGCTAGCGGGGGCGGTGAGCAGTTCTTC	CASKRASGGGEQFF
NA	TRBJ2-3	TRBV9	NA	TGTGCCAGCAGCGTAGCTAATCCGGGTGATACGCAGTATTTT	CASSVANPGDTQYF
NA	TRBJ2-6	TRBV11-3	TRBD2	TGTGCCAGCAGCCCGGGGGGGGCGGCCGGGGCCAACGTCCTGACTTTC	CASSPGGAAGANVLTF
NA	TRBJ2-1	TRBV5-1	NA	TGCGCCAGCAGCTTGGTGGGACTCCCGGGGGATGAGCAGTTCTTC	CASSLVGLPGDEQFF
few	TRBJ2-7	TRBV2	NA	TGTGCCAGCAGTGATGAGGTAGCGCGGGAGCAGTACTTC	CASSDEVAREQYF
NA	TRBJ2-5	TRBV18	TRBD1	TGTGCCAGCTCCCGAGGGACAGGCCCCGGGGAGACCCAGTACTTC	CASSRGTGPGETQYF
NA	TRBJ2-5	TRBV7-7	TRBD2	TGTGCCAGCAGCCCCTCTAGCGGGGAGGGAGAGACCCAGTACTTC	CASSPSSGEGETQYF
NA	TRBJ1-5	TRBV28	TRBD1	TGTGCCAGCAGTCCCGGGACAGGGGGCAATCAGCCCCAGCATTTT	CASSPGTGGNQPQHF
NA	TRBJ2-4	TRBV11-3	NA	TGTGCCAGCAGCTTGGGGCAGGCGACCAGGAACATTCAGTACTTC	CASSLGQATRNIQYF
NA	TRBJ1-2	TRBV19	NA	TGTGCCAGTAGTATAGACCGAAACTCCGATGGCTACACCTTC	CASSIDRNSDGYTF
NA	TRBJ2-1	TRBV15	TRBD1	TGTGCCACCAGCAGTGGACAGGGTTCCTACAATGAGCAGTTCTTC	CATSSGQGSYNEQFF
NA	TRBJ2-5	TRBV7-9	TRBD1	TGTGCCAGCAGCTCAACAGGGGGCGCGGAGACCCAGTACTTC	CASSSTGGAETQYF
NA	TRBJ2-7	TRBV29-1	NA	TGCAGCGTGACCGGGACAAGGATGCACGAGCAGTACTTC	CSVTGTRMHEQYF
NA	TRBJ2-5	TRBV18	NA	TGTGCCAGCTCACCAGGCGGAAAAGAGACCCAGTACTTC	CASSPGGKETQYF
few	TRBJ2-4	TRBV9	NA	TGTGCCAGCAGCGTAGACGGGGATGGGAGTCAGTACTTC	CASSVDGDGSQYF
NA	TRBJ2-7	TRBV6-1	TRBD1	TGTGCCACAAGGGGGGGGACAGGGGGGTACGAGCAGTACTTC	CATRGGTGGYEQYF
NA	TRBJ1-1	TRBV29-1	NA	TGCAGCGTTGAAAAGGGTGGGGGGGGTTTCTTT	CSVEKGGGGFF
NA	TRBJ2-6	TRBV4-1	TRBD1	TGCGCCAGCAGCCCGGACAGGGTTCGCGGGGCCAACGTCCTGACTTTC	CASSPDRVRGANVLTF
NA	TRBJ2-7	TRBV5-1	TRBD2	TGCGCCAGCAGCTTGGGACTAGCGGGAGGGGGAGAGCAGTACTTC	CASSLGLAGGGEQYF
few	TRBJ1-2	TRBV6-6	NA	TGTGCCAGCAGGACAGTAGGCTACACCTTC	CASRTVGYTF
NA	TRBJ2-7	TRBV11-2	NA	TGTGCCAGCAGCTTAGATCTAGGCGAGCAGTACTTC	CASSLDLGEQYF
once	TRBJ2-2	TRBV11-3	NA	TGTGCCAGCAGCTTAGAGTACAGGGTAACCGGGGAGCTGTTTTTT	CASSLEYRVTGELFF
once	TRBJ1-6	TRBV5-1	TRBD1	TGCGCCAGCAGACAAGACAGGGGCCTAGATAATTCACCCCTCCACTTT	CASRQDRGLDNSPLHF
NA	TRBJ2-2	TRBV4-1	TRBD2	TGCGCCAGCAGCCTCCTAGGACTAGCCTCGAACACCGGGGAGCTGTTTTTT	CASSLLGLASNTGELFF
NA	TRBJ1-3	TRBV7-2	NA	TGTGCCAGCAGCTTAGCGCATACAAGCTCTGGAAACACCATATATTTT	CASSLAHTSSGNTIYF
NA	TRBJ2-7	TRBV9	TRBD2	TGTGCCAGCAGACTAGCGGTGTACGAGCAGTACTTC	CASRLAVYEQYF
NA	TRBJ1-5	TRBV6-5	TRBD1	TGTGCCAGCAGACAGGGGAGGAATCAGCCCCAGCATTTT	CASRQGRNQPQHF
few	TRBJ1-5	TRBV30	TRBD1	TGTGCCTGGAGCCTCGGGACAGCTAGGGGACAGCCCCAGCATTTT	CAWSLGTARGQPQHF
NA	TRBJ2-1	TRBV11-3	NA	TGTGCCAGCAGCTTAGCGGGGGACCGGTCCTACAATGAGCAGTTCTTC	CASSLAGDRSYNEQFF
NA	TRBJ1-1	TRBV5-1	NA	TGCGCCAGCAGCTATGCGGGGCCCACCAGAAACACTGAAGCTTTCTTT	CASSYAGPTRNTEAFF
NA	TRBJ2-7	TRBV5-5	NA	TGTGCCAGCAGCTTCCGGACTGCTTTATCGTACTTC	CASSFRTALSYF
NA	TRBJ1-6	TRBV30	NA	TGTGCCTGGAGCGGCCGGAGGACAGATAATTCACCCCTCCACTTT	CAWSGRRTDNSPLHF
NA	TRBJ2-2	TRBV28	NA	TGTGCCAGCAGTTTCGGAAGGGGATCGAACACCGGGGAGCTGTTTTTT	CASSFGRGSNTGELFF
NA	TRBJ1-6	TRBV28	TRBD1	TGTGCCAGCAGTCAAAGGACAGGGAGTAGGAATTCACCCCTCCACTTT	CASSQRTGSRNSPLHF
NA	TRBJ2-2	TRBV9	NA	TGTGCCAGCAGCGTAGCAGCAGGGAGGTTGTTGACCGGGGAGCTGTTTTTT	CASSVAAGRLLTGELFF